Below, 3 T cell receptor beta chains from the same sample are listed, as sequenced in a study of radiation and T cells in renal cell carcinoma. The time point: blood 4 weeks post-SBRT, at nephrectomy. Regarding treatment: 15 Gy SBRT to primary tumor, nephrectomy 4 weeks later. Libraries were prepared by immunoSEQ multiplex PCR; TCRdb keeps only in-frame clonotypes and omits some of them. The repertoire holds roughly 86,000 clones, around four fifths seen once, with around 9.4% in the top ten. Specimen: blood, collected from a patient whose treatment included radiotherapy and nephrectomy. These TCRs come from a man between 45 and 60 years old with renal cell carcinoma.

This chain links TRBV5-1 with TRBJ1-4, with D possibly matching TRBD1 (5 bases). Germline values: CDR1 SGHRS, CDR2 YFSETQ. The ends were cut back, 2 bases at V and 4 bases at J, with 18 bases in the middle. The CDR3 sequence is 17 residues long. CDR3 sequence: CASSFGRVPVVNEKLFF. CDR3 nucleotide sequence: TGCGCCAGCAGCTTCGGCAGGGTACCGGTCGTTAATGAAAAACTGTTTTTT. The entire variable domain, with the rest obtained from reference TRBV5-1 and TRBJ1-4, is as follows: KAGVTQTPRYLIKTRGQQVTLSCSPISGHRSVSWYQQTPGQGLQFLFEYFSETQRNKGNFPGRFSGRQFSNSRSEMNVSTLELGDSALYLCASSFGRVPVVNEKLFFGSGTQLSVL.

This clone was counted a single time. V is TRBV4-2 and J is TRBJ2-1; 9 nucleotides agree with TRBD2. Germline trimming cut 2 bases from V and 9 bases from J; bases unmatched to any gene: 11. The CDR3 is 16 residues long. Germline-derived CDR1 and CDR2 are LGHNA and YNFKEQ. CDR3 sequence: CASSQHQREDAPEQFF. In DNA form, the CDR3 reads TGTGCCAGCAGCCAACACCAGCGGGAGGATGCGCCTGAGCAGTTCTTC.

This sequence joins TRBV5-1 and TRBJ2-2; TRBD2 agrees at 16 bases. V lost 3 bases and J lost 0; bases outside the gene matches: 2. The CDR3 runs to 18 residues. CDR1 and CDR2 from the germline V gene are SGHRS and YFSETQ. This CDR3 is CASSWGLAGGTNTGELFF. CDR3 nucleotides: TGCGCCAGCAGCTGGGGACTAGCGGGAGGGACGAACACCGGGGAGCTGTTTTTT.